This T cell receptor (beta chain) was profiled in a study of cytomegalovirus exposure and HLA in healthy donors. General study results and limits: Apart from CMV serostatus, no immune exposure information was available. Earlier results showed most TCR beta V segments being productive about 87% or about 30% of the time. Listed as cytomegalovirus-associated were 164 TCR beta chains.

PCR primers comprised 60 Vbeta and 13 Jbeta primers. Only in-frame clones appear in the TCRdb table, and some are missing; sequencing was by immunoSEQ multiplex PCR. The top ten hold 6.5% of the sample, which has 120,000 to 150,000 clones, roughly 66% seen once. As for this clone: The antigen remains undetermined.

The CDR3 loop spans 14 amino acids. CDR1 and CDR2 from the germline V gene are SGHTA and FQGNSA. Trimming at V came to 4 bases and at J to 1 base, leaving 4 bases not matched to a gene. The receptor was derived from a woman aged 55 to 70 in good health and CMV-seronegative. The chain is built from TRBV7-2 and TRBJ2-7; TRBD1 aligns across 7 bases. Sequencing input: PBMCs. DNA for the CDR3: TGTGCCAGCAGCTGGGACAGCGCGTCCTACGAGCAGTACTTC. This codes for CASSWDSASYEQYF.